Following are 17 T cell receptor beta chains from one sample sequenced in a study of neurological immune-mediated disorders. TCRdb re-called the 5' RACE reads through MiXCR, storing one row per CDR3 protein. This sample carries 25,000 or so distinct CDR3 sequences, more than 10% of them seen once, and the ten largest clones take less than 9.5%. Source material: PBMCs. These receptors all stem from a man in his fifties or sixties in good health.

In its sample, this clonotype was seen many times. In DNA, the CDR3 is TGCAGTGCTAGACCCATGACAGGCACCTCCTACGAGCAGTACTTC. This gives the protein CSARPMTGTSYEQYF. J is TRBJ2-7 and V is TRBV20-1; D is possibly TRBD1 (6 bases). The CDR3 has 15 residues. Per germline, CDR1 DFQATT and CDR2 SNEGSKA (reference sequence). V was clipped by 2 bases and J by 0 bases, with 14 bases between them.

This clonotype was detected many times. The chain has TRBV29-1 and TRBJ1-4, with 8 bases lining up with TRBD1. Germline CDR1 and CDR2: SQVTM and ANQGSEA. CDR3 length: 13 amino acids. V lost 7 bases to trimming and J lost 8 bases; unmatched junction nucleotides: 9. The CDR3, as DNA: TGCAGCGCTGGAGGGACAGGAGGGGAAAAACTGTTTTTT. This encodes CSAGGTGGEKLFF.

This clonotype was seen at least ten times. This chain uses TRBV7-2 with TRBJ1-3, with a possible D match to TRBD1 (5 bases). This CDR3 is built from 14 residues. Germline V lookup: CDR1 SGHTA, CDR2 FQGNSA. V was clipped by 1 base and J by 2 bases, with 6 bases between them. CDR3 DNA sequence: TGTGCCAGCAGCTTAGAGGGGACTGGAAACACCATATATTTT. It yields the protein CASSLEGTGNTIYF.

This clonotype appeared many times. This chain links TRBV20-1 with TRBJ1-3; D not certain. Germline CDR1 DFQATT, CDR2 SNEGSKA (reference sequence). V gave up 6 bases and J gave up 0 bases, with 9 bases separating them. The CDR3 loop spans 13 amino acids. CDR3 nucleotides: TGCAGTGCAAGGGATCTCTCTGGAAACACCATATATTTT. It yields the protein CSARDLSGNTIYF.

Details on this clonotype: A single base separates this from a much larger clone, so it may be a read error. The gene calls are TRBV20-1 and TRBJ2-7, with 10 bases matching TRBD2. The CDR3 has 15 residues. V lost 4 bases, J lost 4 bases, and 10 bases stayed unmatched. Looked up from germline, CDR1 is DFQATT and CDR2 is SNEGSKA (reference sequence). The CDR3: CSAILGASGSYEQYF. The CDR3 nucleotides are TGCAGTGCTATACTGGGGGCTAGCGGGAGTTACGAGCAGTACTTC.

This clonotype was counted ten times or more. The chain employs TRBV20-1 and TRBJ2-4; 7 bases match TRBD1. CDR3 size: 14 residues. Germline loops: CDR1 DFQATT, CDR2 SNEGSKA (reference sequence). J was trimmed by 4 bases and V by 3 bases; bases with no gene match: 6. The CDR3 DNA reads as TGCAGTGCTAGTGACGGGACAGCAAAAAACATTCAGTACTTC. It yields the protein CSASDGTAKNIQYF.

This clonotype is labeled medium-sized (0.01 to 0.1%). This chain joins TRBV7-8 and TRBJ2-1, with 9 bases aligning to TRBD2. The CDR3 totals 15 residues. CDR1 is SGHVS and CDR2 is FQNEAQ in the germline V gene. V gave up 3 bases and J gave up 2 bases; unmatched junction bases: 2. The CDR3 spells CASSLTSGTYNEQFF. CDR3 nucleotides: TGTGCCAGCAGCTTGACTAGCGGTACCTACAATGAGCAGTTCTTC.

The rearrangement uses TRBV12-3 or TRBV12-4 and TRBJ2-3, with TRBD1 as a possible D gene (6 bases). V lost 5 bases and J lost 0, with 12 bases in between. The length of the CDR3 is 15 residues. The CDR3 spells CASSKTGQSTDTQYF. CDR3 DNA: TGTGCCAGCAGTAAAACAGGACAGAGCACAGATACGCAGTATTTT.

This clonotype was found many times. The chain has TRBV5-1 and TRBJ2-3; the D gene is possibly TRBD1 (6 bases). CDR1 and CDR2 (germline): SGHRS, YFSETQ. CDR3 length equals 14 residues. Trimming pared 4 bases from V and 4 bases from J, leaving 13 bases between. CDR3 protein: CASSLTGSADTQYF. The DNA of the CDR3 is TGCGCCAGCAGCCTAACAGGGTCGGCAGATACGCAGTATTTT.

The rearrangement uses TRBV7-2 and TRBJ1-3, with no clear D. The CDR3 sequence is 16 residues long. Trimming cost V 5 bases and J 2 bases, with 16 bases left between them. CDR1 SGHTA and CDR2 FQGNSA come from the germline V gene. For the CDR3, the DNA is TGTGCCAGCAGCCCCCAACCGTCGGGAACTGGAAACACCATATATTTT. This gives the protein CASSPQPSGTGNTIYF.

Comment on this clonotype: With a much larger clone just one base away, this may be a read error. The rearrangement joins TRBV28 to TRBJ2-7, with 7 positions matching TRBD2. Germline V gene data show CDR1 as MDHEN and CDR2 as SYDVKM. CDR3 length: 18 residues. Losses at the gene ends were 2 bases for V and 1 base for J; bases not matched to a gene: 14. CDR3 protein: CASSLRGSASIWSYEQYF. In DNA form, the CDR3 reads TGTGCCAGCAGTTTACGCGGGAGTGCCTCCATTTGGTCCTACGAGCAGTACTTC.

Concerning this clonotype: Compared with germline, one end of the junction differs, possibly owing to a read error. J is TRBJ1-4 and V is TRBV7-9; D ambiguous. There are 11 residues in the CDR3. Germline V gene lookup returns CDR1 SEHNR and CDR2 FQNEAQ (reference sequence). The CDR3: CASSSSEKPFF. The CDR3 DNA is TGTGCCAGCAGCTCCTCCGAAAAACCGTTTTTT.

This clonotype was seen a single time. The chain combines TRBV20-1 with TRBJ2-3, with 7 bases that match TRBD1. CDR1 is DFQATT and CDR2 is SNEGSKA in the germline V gene (reference sequence). The CDR3 totals 12 residues. The J segment lost 6 bases and the V segment lost 7 bases, leaving 7 bases of the junction unmatched. CDR3: CSGTGHWDTQYF. In DNA form, the CDR3 reads TGCAGTGGGACAGGCCACTGGGATACGCAGTATTTT.

This clonotype was counted ten times or more. This sequence joins TRBV25-1 and TRBJ1-4; 9 positions agree with TRBD1. Looked up from germline, CDR1 is MGHDK and CDR2 is SYGVNS. The CDR3 is made up of 14 amino acids. Germline trimming cut 7 bases from V and 7 bases from J; bases unmatched to any gene: 7. CDR3 protein: CASTGTGSFEKLFF. For the CDR3, the DNA is TGTGCCAGCACCGGGACAGGGTCTTTTGAAAAACTGTTTTTT.

Ten or more counts support this clonotype. The rearrangement joins TRBV5-6 to TRBJ2-1; 7 bases map to TRBD2. Germline assignment: CDR1 SGHDT and CDR2 YYEEEE. V gave up 7 bases and J gave up 2 bases; unmatched junction bases: 3. This CDR3 has 13 amino acids. The CDR3 DNA is TGTGCCAGCGCTAGCGGAACCTACAATGAGCAGTTCTTC. It yields the protein CASASGTYNEQFF. Using reference TRBV5-6 and TRBJ2-1 for the parts outside the CDR3, the full variable domain is DAGVTQSPTHLIKTRGQQVTLRCSPKSGHDTVSWYQQALGQGPQFIFQYYEEEERQRGNFPDRFSGHQFPNYSSELNVNALLLGDSALYLCASASGTYNEQFFGPGTRLTVL.

This clonotype was observed many times. The chain uses TRBV5-1 and TRBJ1-1; no definite D call. The CDR3 runs to 14 residues. Trimming cost V 0 bases and J 2 bases, with 8 bases left between them. The germline V gene has CDR1 SGHRS and CDR2 YFSETQ. In DNA, the CDR3 is TGCGCCAGCAGCTTGGTTCCAACCAACACTGAAGCTTTCTTT. Translating gives CASSLVPTNTEAFF.

This clonotype showed up just a few times. The genes are TRBV7-8 and TRBJ2-5; D is unclear. Germline loops: CDR1 SGHVS, CDR2 FQNEAQ. This CDR3 region has 15 residues. The ends were cut back, 4 bases at V and 7 bases at J, with 19 bases in the middle. The CDR3 reads CASSSSARPSPTQYF. The CDR3 DNA reads TGTGCCAGCAGCTCGTCGGCCCGCCCCTCGCCGACCCAGTACTTC.